What follows is one T cell receptor beta chain and its context. What it binds is unknown. Trimming removed 3 bases from V and 2 bases from J, with 3 bases in between. The CDR3 contains 12 residues. Looked up from germline, CDR1 is KGHDR and CDR2 is SFDVKD. This record belongs to a study of blood T cells in healthy people across ages. Study-wide results and limits: Per-million-T-cell TCR beta diversity fell roughly linearly with age. Researchers judged that diversity estimates from one million T cells fell short of true values. Higher naive T cell percentage went strongly together with higher TCR beta diversity. Diversity was higher, and naive CD4+ cells more numerous, in long-lived donors than in aged donors.

Next came a second PCR, run for roughly 6 to 11 cycles, which used a sample-barcoded 5' primer along with a J-beta primer mix. TCRdb reanalysed the 5' RACE reads using MiXCR and keeps one entry per CDR3 protein. The sample lists about 900,000 distinct CDR3 sequences, 45% to 50% occurring once. What was sequenced was blood. This receptor was obtained from a man aged 30-40 years in good health. The rearrangement links TRBV24-1 to TRBJ1-2; D ambiguous. The CDR3 protein is CATSDENYGYTF. The CDR3 DNA sequence: TGTGCCACCAGTGATGAGAACTATGGCTACACCTTC.